This entry lists 21 T cell receptor beta chains sequenced from one sample in a study of human T cells and chemical hapten exposure. TCRdb redid the calling of the RACE reads with MiXCR, one entry per CDR3 protein. The table records about 190,000 distinct CDR3 sequences, around 23% of them present only once. The sample's time point: patch test 3, about 24 weeks after DPC sensitization. Stated treatment: therapeutic diphenylcyclopropenone sensitization with weekly scalp DPC. This specimen consisted of whole blood, obtained in connection with sensitization to the hapten diphenylcyclopropenone (DPC). Source of these receptors: a woman between 40 and 55 years old with alopecia areata. Some clones in this sample may be carry-over from other donors' samples.

The CDR3 spells CASSQGKGGDGYTF. In DNA, the CDR3 is TGTGCCAGCTCACAGGGTAAAGGGGGCGATGGCTACACCTTC. The chain is built from TRBV18 and TRBJ1-2; 7 bases agree with TRBD1. The J segment lost 6 bases and the V segment lost 4 bases, leaving 8 bases of the junction unmatched. This CDR3 spans 14 amino acids. The germline gives CDR1 KGHSH, CDR2 LQKENI. Full variable domain (missing parts from reference TRBV18 and TRBJ1-2): NAGVMQNPRHLVRRRGQEARLRCSPMKGHSHVYWYRQLPEEGLKFMVYLQKENIIDESGMPKERFSAEFPKEGPSILRIQQVVRGDSAAYFCASSQGKGGDGYTFGSGTRLTVV.

This chain uses TRBV6-5 with TRBJ2-3, with D tentatively TRBD1 (5 bases). V gave up 2 bases and J gave up 2 bases, with 11 bases separating them. From germline, CDR1 is MNHEY and CDR2 SVGAGI. CDR3 length equals 15 residues. The chain's CDR3 is CASSYLDSPTDTQYF. The CDR3 DNA sequence: TGTGCCAGCAGTTACCTCGACAGCCCCACAGATACGCAGTATTTT.

The chain carries TRBV7-2 and TRBJ2-5, with 7 bases matching TRBD1. The CDR3 totals 15 residues. Germline V gene sequence: CDR1 SGHTA, CDR2 FQGNSA. V lost 5 bases, J lost 0 bases, and 6 bases stayed unmatched. CDR3: CASSPGQTYQETQYF. DNA for the CDR3: TGTGCCAGCAGCCCGGGACAGACGTACCAAGAGACCCAGTACTTC.

The sample holds a few counts of this clonotype. The DNA for the CDR3 is TGCAGCGTTGTGTTCATGATCACAGATACGCAGTATTTT. Protein product: CSVVFMITDTQYF. The rearrangement joins TRBV29-1 to TRBJ2-3; no clear D. The CDR3 contains 13 residues. Trimming took 4 bases from V and 2 from J, leaving 10 bases between them. Germline assignment: CDR1 SQVTM and CDR2 ANQGSEA.

This clonotype has a handful of counts. The chain is built from TRBV20-1 and TRBJ2-1; 8 bases match TRBD2. The ends lost 5 bases at V and 6 bases at J; junction bases unmatched: 12. This CDR3 is 15 amino acids long. Germline assignment: CDR1 DFQATT and CDR2 SNEGSKA (reference sequence). CDR3: CSAFGAGEGLNEQFF. In DNA, the CDR3 is TGCAGTGCTTTCGGAGCGGGAGAGGGGCTCAATGAGCAGTTCTTC.

The V and J genes are TRBV11-2 and TRBJ2-5; 8 bases match TRBD1. Trimming removed 3 bases from V and 4 bases from J; junction bases left unmatched: 7. Per germline, CDR1 SGHAT and CDR2 FQNNGV. This CDR3 spans 15 amino acids. CDR3 in DNA: TGTGCCAGCAGCTTGGCCCGGACAGGGTTAGAGACCCAGTACTTC. Amino acid sequence: CASSLARTGLETQYF.

The V call is TRBV6-6, the J call TRBJ2-7; possibly TRBD1 for D (5 bases). V lost 5 bases and J 5 bases, leaving 10 bases between the germline ends. The CDR3 loop spans 12 amino acids. Germline CDR1 MNHNY, CDR2 SVGAGI (reference sequence). The CDR3 DNA reads TGTGCCAGCAGTGTCCAGGGCGACGAGCAGTACTTC. Translation: CASSVQGDEQYF.

The V gene is TRBV6-5, the J gene TRBJ2-7, with 9 bases matching TRBD1. Germline CDR1 and CDR2: MNHEY and SVGAGI. The CDR3 sequence is 16 residues long. Losses at the gene ends were 7 bases for V and 7 bases for J; bases not matched to a gene: 17. The CDR3 sequence is CASTPAFSDRGGEQYF. The CDR3 DNA follows: TGTGCCAGCACTCCCGCTTTCTCGGACAGGGGAGGAGAGCAGTACTTC.

The chain combines TRBV28 with TRBJ2-7, with 7 bases lining up with TRBD1. Germline assignment: CDR1 MDHEN and CDR2 SYDVKM. The CDR3 covers 13 residues. The V and J ends lost 3 bases and 2 bases, in that order; junction bases with no gene match: 1. CDR3 in amino acids: CASSFGQAYEQYF. CDR3 coding DNA: TGTGCCAGCAGTTTCGGACAGGCCTACGAGCAGTACTTC.

This chain joins TRBV28 and TRBJ1-2; D might be TRBD1 (5 bases). CDR1 is MDHEN and CDR2 is SYDVKM in the germline V gene. This CDR3 is 16 amino acids long. V lost 5 bases, J lost 7 bases, and 23 bases lay in between. The CDR3 DNA reads as TGTGCCAGCAGTCCTCCTTTTTACAAAGGGGCGCGTGGCTACACCTTC. Translation: CASSPPFYKGARGYTF.

This clonotype appeared a few times. The rearrangement links TRBV7-9 to TRBJ2-1; the D gene could be TRBD1 or TRBD2 (5 bases each). Germline CDR1 reads SEHNR; CDR2 reads FQNEAQ (reference sequence). CDR3 length: 13 residues. Trimming left V 0 bases short and J 8 bases short, with 8 bases between. As DNA, the CDR3 is TGTGCCAGCAGCTTAGCGCAGGGACATGAGCAGTTCTTC. The encoded protein is CASSLAQGHEQFF.

This chain joins TRBV5-1 and TRBJ1-2; D is unclear. The CDR3 is made up of 13 amino acids. Germline CDR1 SGHRS, CDR2 YFSETQ. Trimming cost V 7 bases and J 3 bases, with 13 bases left between them. The CDR3 nucleotides are TGCGCCAGCGCCCCCGACCGCGACTATGGCTACACCTTC. Its translation: CASAPDRDYGYTF.

This clonotype was seen more than once but under ten times. The rearrangement links TRBV27 to TRBJ1-5, with a weak D call TRBD1 (6 bases). Germline CDR1 and CDR2: MNHEY and SMNVEV (reference sequence). The CDR3 is 15 amino acids. Trimming removed 6 bases at V and 1 base at J, with 13 bases between. CDR3 residues: CASSFGTKSNQPQHF. In DNA, the CDR3 is TGTGCCAGCAGCTTCGGGACAAAAAGCAATCAGCCCCAGCATTTT.

This clonotype has just a few counts. The chain uses TRBV4-2 and TRBJ2-7; 8 positions agree with TRBD2. CDR3 size: 17 residues. Germline V gene data show CDR1 as LGHNA and CDR2 as YNFKEQ. V lost 0 bases to trimming and J lost 4 bases; unmatched junction nucleotides: 11. CDR3 sequence (DNA): TGTGCCAGCAGCCAAGATCCAGAAGGGGCGGGAGGATACGAGCAGTACTTC. Its protein product is CASSQDPEGAGGYEQYF.

A few counts support this clonotype. J is TRBJ2-3 and V is TRBV6-2 or TRBV6-3; TRBD2 matches at 14 bases. The V gene end was trimmed by 6 bases and the J gene end by 4 bases; junction bases not matched to a gene: 3. CDR1 and CDR2 (germline): MNHEY, SVGEGT. This CDR3 spans 15 amino acids. The CDR3: CASSPGLAGADTQYF. The CDR3 DNA reads as TGTGCCAGCAGCCCGGGACTAGCGGGAGCAGATACGCAGTATTTT.

This chain joins TRBV29-1 and TRBJ1-1; TRBD1 might be the D (6 bases). The CDR3 totals 13 residues. Trimming left V 4 bases short and J 1 base short, with 10 bases between. Germline CDR1 is SQVTM and CDR2 is ANQGSEA. In DNA, the CDR3 is TGCAGCGTTGCACAGACAGGGAACACTGAAGCTTTCTTT. This translates into CSVAQTGNTEAFF.

This clonotype was picked up a small number of times. This chain uses TRBV29-1 with TRBJ2-2; 10 bases are a match to TRBD2. The CDR3 length is 16 residues. V trimming: 4 bases; J trimming: 4 bases; junction bases outside the gene matches: 9. Germline V CDR1 and CDR2: SQVTM, ANQGSEA. CDR3 loop: CSVAQREGQGTGELFF. The CDR3 DNA is TGCAGCGTTGCCCAGCGGGAGGGCCAAGGCACCGGGGAGCTGTTTTTT.

This clonotype has just a few counts. V is TRBV12-3 or TRBV12-4 and J is TRBJ2-2, with unresolved D. The CDR3 loop spans 13 amino acids. The V end was cut by 10 bases, the J end by 7 bases, with 16 bases between. The CDR3 loop reads CATRPGPGGELFF. The CDR3 coding sequence is TGTGCCACCCGACCCGGCCCGGGCGGGGAGCTGTTTTTT.

The sample holds a few counts of this clonotype. This chain links TRBV7-3 with TRBJ1-2; D ambiguous. Germline assignment: CDR1 SGHTA and CDR2 FQGTGA. V gave up 5 bases and J gave up 2 bases, with 9 bases separating them. The CDR3 has 13 residues. CDR3 protein: CASSVDPNYGYTF. CDR3 in DNA: TGTGCCAGCAGCGTTGACCCCAACTATGGCTACACCTTC. Drawing the rest from reference TRBV7-3 and TRBJ1-2, the complete variable domain is GAGVSQTPSNKVTEKGKYVELRCDPISGHTALYWYRQSLGQGPEFLIYFQGTGAADDSGLPNDRFFAVRPEGSVSTLKIQRTERGDSAVYLCASSVDPNYGYTFGSGTRLTVV.

There are a few counts of this clonotype. The V gene is TRBV19, the J gene TRBJ1-2; 8 bases match TRBD1. J lost 10 bases, V lost 10 bases, and 11 bases had no gene match. There are 12 residues in the CDR3. Germline-derived CDR1 and CDR2 are LNHDA and SQIVND (reference sequence). CDR3: CATAGQVGDYTF. As DNA, the CDR3 is TGTGCCACCGCGGGACAGGTCGGCGACTACACCTTC.

This chain joins TRBV7-2 and TRBJ2-2, with D possibly being TRBD1 (6 bases). The ends were cut back, 6 bases at V and 4 bases at J, with 12 bases in the middle. This CDR3 region has 14 residues. CDR1 is SGHTA, CDR2 FQGNSA, per germline. The CDR3 DNA sequence: TGTGCCAGCAGATCCGGACAGACCACCGGGGAGCTGTTTTTT. It specifies CASRSGQTTGELFF. Full variable domain (rest looked up from reference TRBV7-2 and TRBJ2-2): GAGVSQSPSNKVTEKGKDVELRCDPISGHTALYWYRQSLGQGLEFLIYFQGNSAPDKSGLPSDRFSAERTGGSVSTLTIQRTQQEDSAVYLCASRSGQTTGELFFGEGSRLTVL.